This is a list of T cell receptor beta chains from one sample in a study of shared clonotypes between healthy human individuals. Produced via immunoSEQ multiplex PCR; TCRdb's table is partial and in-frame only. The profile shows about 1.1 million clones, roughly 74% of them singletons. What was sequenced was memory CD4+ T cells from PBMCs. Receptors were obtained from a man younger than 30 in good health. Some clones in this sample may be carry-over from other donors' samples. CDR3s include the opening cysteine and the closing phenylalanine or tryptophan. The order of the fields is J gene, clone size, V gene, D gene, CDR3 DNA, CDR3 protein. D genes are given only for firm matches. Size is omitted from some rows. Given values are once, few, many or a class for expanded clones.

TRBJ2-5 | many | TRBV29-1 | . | TGCAGCGCCCATTCTCAGGGATCGGAGACCCAGTACTTC | CSAHSQGSETQYF
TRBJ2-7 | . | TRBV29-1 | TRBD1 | TGCAGCGTCGACAGGGCCCCGTTCGACGAGCAGTACTTC | CSVDRAPFDEQYF
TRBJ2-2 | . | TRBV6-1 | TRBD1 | TGTGCCAGCACAGCCTCGGGACAGTACACCGGGGAGCTGTTTTTT | CASTASGQYTGELFF
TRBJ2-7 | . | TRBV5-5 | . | TGTGCCAGCAGCTTTTGGGGGCTGTCGGAAGAGCAGTACTTC | CASSFWGLSEEQYF
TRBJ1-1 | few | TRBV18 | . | TGTGCCAGCTCACCCACAATGAACACTGAAGCTTTCTTT | CASSPTMNTEAFF
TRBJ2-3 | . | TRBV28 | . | TGTGCCAGCAGGCTAAAAGATACGCAGTATTTT | CASRLKDTQYF
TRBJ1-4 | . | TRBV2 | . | TGTGCCAGCAGTGACTCGTATGAAAAACTGTTTTTT | CASSDSYEKLFF
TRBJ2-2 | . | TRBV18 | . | TGTGCCAGCTCACTTTTCGAATTGGTCTATGAGACCCCCGGGGAGCTGTTTTTT | CASSLFELVYETPGELFF
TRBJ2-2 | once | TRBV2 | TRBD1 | TGTGCCAGCAGGGGACAGGACTACACCGGGGAGCTGTTTTTT | CASRGQDYTGELFF
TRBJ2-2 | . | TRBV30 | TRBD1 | TGTGCCTTCTGGACAGGGAACACCGGGGAGCTGTTTTTT | CAFWTGNTGELFF
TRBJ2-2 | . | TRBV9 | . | TGTGCCAGCAGCGCAGGCCCAACAGGGTACGCCGGGGAGCTGTTTTTT | CASSAGPTGYAGELFF
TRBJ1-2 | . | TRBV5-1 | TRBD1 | TGCGCCAGCAGCTCCCCGGGGGACAGGGGGTCTGGCTACACCTTC | CASSSPGDRGSGYTF
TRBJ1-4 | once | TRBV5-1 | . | TGCGCCAGCAGCTTGACCGCGGGAACTAATGAAAAACTGTTTTTT | CASSLTAGTNEKLFF
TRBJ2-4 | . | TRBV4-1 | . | TGCGCCAGCAGCCCCGTGGGGTCCGGCCGAGCCAAAAACATTCAGTACTTC | CASSPVGSGRAKNIQYF
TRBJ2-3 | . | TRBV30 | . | TGTGCCTGGAGTGTGGGGGCAGATACGCAGTATTTT | CAWSVGADTQYF
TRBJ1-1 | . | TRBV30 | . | TGTGCCTGGAGTGTGGGGGCAGGGGATGAAGCTTTCTTT | CAWSVGAGDEAFF
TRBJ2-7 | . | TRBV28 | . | TGTGCCAGCAGTCTCAGAAGGGGCGAGCAGTACTTC | CASSLRRGEQYF